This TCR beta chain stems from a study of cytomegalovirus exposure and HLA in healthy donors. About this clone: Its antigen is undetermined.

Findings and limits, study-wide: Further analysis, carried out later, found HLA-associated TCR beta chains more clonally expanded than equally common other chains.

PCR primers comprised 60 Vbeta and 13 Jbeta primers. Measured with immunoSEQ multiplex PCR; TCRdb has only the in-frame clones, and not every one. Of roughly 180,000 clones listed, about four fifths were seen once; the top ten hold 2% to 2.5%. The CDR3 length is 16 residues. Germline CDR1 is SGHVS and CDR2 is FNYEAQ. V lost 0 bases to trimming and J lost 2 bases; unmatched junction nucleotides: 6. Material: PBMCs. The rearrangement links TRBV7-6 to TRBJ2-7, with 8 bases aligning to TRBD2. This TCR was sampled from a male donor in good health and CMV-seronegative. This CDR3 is CASSLAGSGTTYEQYF. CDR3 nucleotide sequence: TGTGCCAGCAGCTTAGCAGGTAGCGGGACCACCTACGAGCAGTACTTC. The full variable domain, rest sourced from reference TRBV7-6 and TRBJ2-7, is GAGVSQSPRYKVTKRGQDVALRCDPISGHVSLYWYRQALGQGPEFLTYFNYEAQQDKSGLPNDRFSAERPEGSISTLTIQRTEQRDSAMYRCASSLAGSGTTYEQYFGPGTRLTVT.